Listed here are 20 T cell receptor beta chains from one sample, sequenced in a study of blood T cells in healthy people across ages. PCR was performed a second time for roughly 7 to 12 cycles using a sample-barcoded 5' primer and a J-beta primer mix. TCRdb passed the 5' RACE reads through MiXCR, listing each CDR3 protein once. The sample carries approximately 2,000,000 distinct CDR3 sequences, about two fifths recorded once. Sequenced material: blood. The receptors were gathered from a human donor in good health.

In regard to this clonotype: The junction departs from germline at one end; a sequencing error may be responsible. The CDR3 reads CASSLVTGVEKRFF. Here the CDR3 DNA reads TGTGCCAGCAGCCTAGTAACAGGGGTCGAAAAACGGTTTTTT. The chain joins TRBV14 to TRBJ1-4; 7 nucleotides match TRBD1. The germline gives CDR1 SGHDN, CDR2 FVKESK. CDR3 length equals 14 residues.

Worth noting for this clonotype: The germline gene is not matched at one end of the junction; a read error may be the cause. V gene TRBV5-6 combines with J gene TRBJ1-2, with TRBD1 as a possible D gene (5 bases). The CDR3 extends over 15 amino acids. Germline CDR1 and CDR2: SGHDT and YYEEEE. CDR3 sequence (DNA): TGTGCCGGCAGCAAACCGAGGTCGGCCAGGGATGGCTACACCTTC. It specifies CAGSKPRSARDGYTF.

A few counts support this clonotype. V and J are TRBV7-2 and TRBJ1-6; D perhaps matches TRBD1 (6 bases). The CDR3 is 15 residues long. Per germline, CDR1 SGHTA and CDR2 FQGNSA. Deletions cut 5 bases from V and 5 bases from J, with 13 bases between. CDR3 bases: TGTGCCAGCAGCGCGTGGACAGCCCATAATTCACCCCTCCACTTT. Translated, it gives CASSAWTAHNSPLHF.

This chain connects TRBV7-2 to TRBJ1-1; D remains ambiguous. V lost 1 base and J 8 bases, leaving 14 bases between the germline ends. Germline CDR1 is SGHTA and CDR2 is FQGNSA. This CDR3 spans 14 amino acids. CDR3 in amino acids: CASSLGAHRREAFF. CDR3 bases: TGTGCCAGCAGCTTAGGGGCCCACCGGAGAGAAGCTTTCTTT.

The V call is TRBV7-2, the J call TRBJ1-2; D unresolved. Trimming took off 2 bases at V and 3 bases at J, with 7 bases between the two ends. This CDR3 contains 13 residues. Germline CDR1 and CDR2: SGHTA and FQGNSA. This CDR3 is CASSLNRHYGYTF. The CDR3 DNA follows: TGTGCCAGCAGCTTAAACAGACACTATGGCTACACCTTC.

There are a few counts of this clonotype. The V and J genes are TRBV7-6 and TRBJ2-5; possibly TRBD1 for D (5 bases). Gene TRBJ2-7 matches the end of the DNA better, so the J call may be wrong. The CDR3 contains 15 residues. Germline V gene lookup returns CDR1 SGHVS and CDR2 FNYEAQ. Here the CDR3 reads CASSLLAQGVDEQYF. CDR3 nucleotide sequence: TGTGCCAGCAGCCTCTTGGCCCAGGGTGTCGACGAGCAGTACTTC.

In its sample, this clonotype was seen once. This sequence may be a read error, since a much larger clone differs from it by one base. The V and J genes are TRBV6-5 and TRBJ2-5; D unresolved. The germline CDR1 and CDR2 sequences are MNHEY and SVGAGI. The CDR3 runs to 13 residues. Here the CDR3 reads CACSTGRQETQYF. The DNA of the CDR3 is TGTGCCTGCAGCACCGGGCGCCAAGAGACCCAGTACTTC.

Only a few counts were recorded for this clonotype. The chain combines TRBV12-3 or TRBV12-4 with TRBJ2-3; D gene ambiguous. The CDR3 has 12 residues. The ends were cut back, 8 bases at V and 4 bases at J, with 10 bases in the middle. The CDR3 DNA reads as TGTGCCAGCCAGCGTCTAGCAGATACGCAGTATTTT. This gives the protein CASQRLADTQYF.

This clonotype was seen a few times. The chain links TRBV20-1 to TRBJ1-6, with TRBD1 as a possible D gene (5 bases). CDR1 is DFQATT and CDR2 is SNEGSKA in the germline V gene (reference sequence). The ends were cut back, 5 bases at V and 10 bases at J, with 18 bases in the middle. This CDR3 contains 14 residues. This CDR3 is CSALTGTLDSPLHF. The CDR3 coding sequence is TGCAGTGCTCTAACCGGGACTCTGGACTCACCCCTCCACTTT.

The chain uses TRBV12-3 or TRBV12-4 and TRBJ1-5; 7 bases agree with TRBD1. The CDR3 totals 18 residues. The V segment lost 7 bases and the J segment 6 bases; nucleotides outside the gene matches: 21. CDR3 sequence: CASTLRGAMRNERQPQHF. The CDR3 DNA sequence: TGTGCCAGCACCCTCAGGGGGGCCATGAGGAATGAGCGTCAGCCCCAGCATTTT.

The chain links TRBV7-2 to TRBJ2-5, with D maybe TRBD1 (5 bases). The end of the DNA fits TRBJ2-7 better, so the J call may be wrong. This CDR3 region has 14 residues. The germline gives CDR1 SGHTA, CDR2 FQGNSA. The CDR3 loop reads CASSLRWQGGEQYF. In DNA, the CDR3 is TGTGCCAGCAGCTTGCGTTGGCAGGGTGGCGAGCAGTACTTC.

The rearrangement joins TRBV27 to TRBJ2-7; the match to TRBD1 covers 11 bases. This CDR3 is 15 amino acids long. V shed 8 bases, J shed 5 bases, and the junction held 11 bases outside the gene matches. Germline V gene sequence: CDR1 MNHEY, CDR2 SMNVEV (reference sequence). CDR3 loop: CASWGWGTGGDEQYF. The CDR3 nucleotides are TGTGCCAGCTGGGGGTGGGGGACAGGGGGTGACGAGCAGTACTTC.

The chain employs TRBV20-1 and TRBJ1-1; D not resolved. The CDR3 runs to 14 residues. The germline V gene has CDR1 DFQATT and CDR2 SNEGSKA (reference sequence). V was clipped by 5 bases and J by 1 base, with 14 bases between them. The CDR3 DNA sequence: TGCAGTGCTGACCCAGGACGGACGAACACTGAAGCTTTCTTT. Translation: CSADPGRTNTEAFF.

This clonotype was counted ten times or more. Here the CDR3 reads CASSLEGRGTEAFF. The CDR3 DNA reads as TGCGCCAGCAGCTTGGAAGGACGGGGGACTGAAGCTTTCTTT. The genes are TRBV5-1 and TRBJ1-1; the D gene is possibly TRBD1 (5 bases). CDR1 is SGHRS and CDR2 is YFSETQ in the germline V gene. The CDR3 covers 14 residues. V lost 0 bases, J lost 5 bases, and 11 bases lay in between.

The rearrangement links TRBV3-1 to TRBJ2-6; D perhaps matches TRBD2 (5 bases). The CDR3 consists of 15 residues. The V and J ends lost 9 bases and 0 bases respectively, with 12 bases between them. Germline V lookup: CDR1 LGHDT, CDR2 YNNKEL (reference sequence). The CDR3 region has the DNA TGTGCCAGTAGCGATCTGGACTCTGGGGCCAACGTCCTGACTTTC. It translates to CASSDLDSGANVLTF.

The chain combines TRBV20-1 with TRBJ2-1; D uncertain. CDR1 and CDR2 (germline): DFQATT, SNEGSKA (reference sequence). This CDR3 comprises 12 residues. The V gene lost 0 bases and the J gene lost 12 bases, with 12 bases spanning the gap. CDR3 DNA: TGCAGTGCTAGAGATGAGGCCTGGGGGCAGTTCTTC. Translated: CSARDEAWGQFF.

This clonotype was seen only a few times. The rearrangement joins TRBV11-2 to TRBJ1-2, with no clear D. Trimming cost V 3 bases and J 2 bases, with 13 bases left between them. This CDR3 is built from 15 residues. Looked up from germline, CDR1 is SGHAT and CDR2 is FQNNGV. CDR3 coding DNA: TGTGCCAGCAGCTTTAGTTCATCGTCGAACTATGGCTACACCTTC. Amino acids: CASSFSSSSNYGYTF.

The chain combines TRBV12-3 or TRBV12-4 with TRBJ1-5, with 9 bases identical to TRBD1. Trimming took 8 bases from V and 4 from J; bases not matched to a gene: 12. The CDR3 length is 16 residues. The CDR3 reads CASGPNGTGKNQPQHF. The CDR3 DNA follows: TGTGCCAGCGGGCCCAATGGGACAGGGAAGAATCAGCCCCAGCATTTT.

Remarks on this clonotype: A much larger clone is a single base away; this may be a read error. The V call is TRBV11-2, the J call TRBJ2-7, with D hard to call. Germline V gives CDR1 SGHAT, CDR2 FQNNGV. The CDR3 has 13 residues. V lost 6 bases and J 2 bases, leaving 11 bases between the germline ends. CDR3 amino acids: CASRVLSPYEQYF. CDR3 bases: TGTGCCAGCAGGGTTCTCAGCCCCTACGAGCAGTACTTC. Combining the CDR3 with reference TRBV11-2 and TRBJ2-7 gives the whole variable domain EAGVAQSPRYKIIEKRQSVAFWCNPISGHATLYWYQQILGQGPKLLIQFQNNGVVDDSQLPKDRFSAERLKGVDSTLKIQPAKLEDSAVYLCASRVLSPYEQYFGPGTRLTVT.

For the CDR3, the DNA is TGTGCCAGCAGCCCCCAGGGCCACAGCTCCTATAATTCACCCCTCCACTTT. Translating gives CASSPQGHSSYNSPLHF. V usage is TRBV7-9 and J usage is TRBJ1-6, with D tentatively TRBD1 (5 bases). CDR1 and CDR2 from the germline V gene are SEHNR and FQNEAQ (reference sequence). The CDR3 is 17 amino acids. V dropped 5 bases and J dropped 0 bases, with 14 bases sitting between them.